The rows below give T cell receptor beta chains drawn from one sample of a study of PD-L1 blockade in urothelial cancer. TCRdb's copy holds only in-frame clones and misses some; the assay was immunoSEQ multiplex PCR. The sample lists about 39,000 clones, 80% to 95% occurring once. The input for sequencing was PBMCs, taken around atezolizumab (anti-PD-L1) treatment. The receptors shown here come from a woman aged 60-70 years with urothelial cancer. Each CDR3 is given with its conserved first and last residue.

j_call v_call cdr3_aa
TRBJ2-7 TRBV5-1 CASSLGHRIKEYEQYF
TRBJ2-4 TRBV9 CASSAGTNKNIQYF
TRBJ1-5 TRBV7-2 CASSLVHNQPQHF
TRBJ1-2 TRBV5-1 CASSWRAVGVNYGYTF
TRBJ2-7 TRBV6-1 CASSEWRGNEQYF
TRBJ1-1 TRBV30 CAWSGQIMISEAFF
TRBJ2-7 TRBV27 CASSLQGPYEQYF
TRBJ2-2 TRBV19 CASSNGLAPNTGELFF
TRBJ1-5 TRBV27 CASSPGTGGVGNQPQHF
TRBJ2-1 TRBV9 CASSGGTSGYNEQFF
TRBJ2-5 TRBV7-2 CASSSPGTSGPLQGETQYF
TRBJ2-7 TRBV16 CASSPSGWDWTSGRENSYEQYF
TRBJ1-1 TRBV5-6 CASSLGGPPEAFF
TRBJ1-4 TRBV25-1 CASSVLGGANEKLFF
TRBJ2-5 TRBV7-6 CASSLSGLATQETQYF
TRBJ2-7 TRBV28 CASSSGLAISYEQYF
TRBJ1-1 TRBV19 CASSMGQLSPAFF
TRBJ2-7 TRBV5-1 CASSPLGLAGAPHEQYF
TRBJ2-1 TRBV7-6 CASSLSAGRGGDEQFF
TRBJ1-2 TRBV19 CASTSRDRGGGYTF
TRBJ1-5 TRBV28 CASIQGSPWNQPQHF
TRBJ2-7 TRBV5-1 CASSFVSTSVVHEQYF
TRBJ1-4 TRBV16 CASSQSAGSGEKLFF
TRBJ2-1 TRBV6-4 CASSPGRTGAYNEQFF
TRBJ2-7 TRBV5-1 CASSDARGADEQYF
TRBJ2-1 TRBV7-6 CASSPRGGGYNEQFF
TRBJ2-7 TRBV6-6 CASSYSGQGSYEQYF
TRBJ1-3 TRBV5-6 CASSLGAGNTIYF
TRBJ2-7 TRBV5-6 CASSPAPDKYEQYF
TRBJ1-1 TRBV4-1 CASSPGTGARAGTEAFF
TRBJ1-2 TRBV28 CASSLEGSGEGYTF
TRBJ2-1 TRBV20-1 CSVTQGNEQFF
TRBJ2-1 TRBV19 CASSIGTGGFYNEQFF
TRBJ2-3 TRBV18 CASSNPTGDTQYF
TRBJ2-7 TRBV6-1 CASSEAQVAGAEQYF
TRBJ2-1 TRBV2 CASSPAPGQGGFF
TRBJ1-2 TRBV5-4 CASSFEAGYTF
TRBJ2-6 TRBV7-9 CASSFGTGTGRSGANVLTF
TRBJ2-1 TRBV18 CASSTDSGTGYNEQFF
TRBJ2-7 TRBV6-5 CASSSRGQYEQYF
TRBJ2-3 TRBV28 CASSSTFGTRGTDTQYF
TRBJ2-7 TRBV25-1 CASSESLAGAFEQYF
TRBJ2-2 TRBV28 CASSGLADINTGELFF
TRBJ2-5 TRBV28 CASRKTSGSETQYF